The 17 T cell receptor beta chains below were found in one sample sequenced in a study of technical replicates of blood from several donors. The method was immunoSEQ multiplex PCR; TCRdb's version includes in-frame clones alone and lacks a portion of them. The data show almost 55,000 clones, with 90% to 95% seen just once and 0.2% to 0.25% held by the top ten. The sample taken for sequencing was T cells isolated from PBMCs. These receptors all come from a human donor in good health.

Only one count was recorded for this clone. The rearrangement links TRBV5-1 to TRBJ2-1; 7 bases line up with TRBD1. This CDR3 is built from 14 residues. Germline V gives CDR1 SGHRS, CDR2 YFSETQ. The V segment lost 0 bases and the J segment 5 bases; nucleotides outside the gene matches: 2. The CDR3 bases are TGCGCCAGCAGCTTGGGGACAGGTAACAATGAGCAGTTCTTC. Its protein product is CASSLGTGNNEQFF.

DNA for the CDR3: TGTGCCAGCAGTTACTCGTGGGAGATAACAGATACGCAGTATTTT. This gives the protein CASSYSWEITDTQYF. The chain employs TRBV28 and TRBJ2-3; D perhaps matches TRBD2 (5 bases). Germline CDR1 MDHEN, CDR2 SYDVKM. This CDR3 has 15 residues. V lost 4 bases, J lost 3 bases, and 14 bases lay in between.

This clone was recorded only once. The chain couples TRBV10-1 to TRBJ2-5; 11 bases agree with TRBD2. CDR1 is WNHNN and CDR2 is SYGVQD in the germline V gene (reference sequence). This CDR3 comprises 18 residues. V lost 4 bases and J lost 2; bases outside the gene matches: 12. Here the CDR3 reads CASSVLAGEEGRQETQYF. The CDR3 nucleotides read TGCGCCAGCAGTGTACTAGCGGGAGAGGAGGGCCGGCAAGAGACCCAGTACTTC.

In DNA, the CDR3 is TGTGCCAGCAGCCCGGAGAGGCTTGACTACGAGCAGTACTTC. Translation gives CASSPERLDYEQYF. The chain is built from TRBV7-9 and TRBJ2-7; no firm D call. V gave up 5 bases and J gave up 3 bases, with 14 bases separating them. Germline V lookup: CDR1 SEHNR, CDR2 FQNEAQ (reference sequence). The CDR3 loop spans 14 amino acids.

The chain has TRBV20-1 and TRBJ2-2, with TRBD2 as a possible D gene (6 bases). The CDR3 length is 11 residues. The V and J ends lost 3 bases and 9 bases respectively, with 8 bases between them. Germline-derived CDR1 and CDR2 are DFQATT and SNEGSKA (reference sequence). This chain's CDR3 is CSARGGWELFF. CDR3 in DNA: TGCAGTGCTAGGGGGGGTTGGGAGCTGTTTTTT.

V and J are TRBV7-9 and TRBJ2-1, with D perhaps matching TRBD2 (5 bases). V was cut by 5 bases and J by 9 bases, with 11 bases left in between. This CDR3 is 12 amino acids long. Germline V gives CDR1 SEHNR, CDR2 FQNEAQ (reference sequence). The CDR3: CASSPREREQFF. In nucleotides, the CDR3 is TGTGCCAGCAGCCCTAGGGAGCGTGAGCAGTTCTTC.

The rearrangement joins TRBV6-6 to TRBJ1-5; 7 nucleotides line up with TRBD1. The CDR3 extends over 13 amino acids. The V gene end was trimmed by 9 bases and the J gene end by 7 bases; junction bases not matched to a gene: 9. Germline CDR1 is MNHNY and CDR2 is SVGAGI (reference sequence). CDR3 loop: CASLQGLRQPQHF. The CDR3 nucleotides read TGTGCCAGTTTACAGGGGTTGCGGCAGCCCCAGCATTTT.

This chain uses TRBV5-1 with TRBJ2-5; 8 nucleotides line up with TRBD1. In germline, CDR1 is SGHRS, CDR2 YFSETQ. V was clipped by 4 bases and J by 2 bases; unmatched bases: 4. The CDR3 extends over 14 amino acids. CDR3 amino acids: CASSVDRGQETQYF. DNA for the CDR3: TGCGCCAGCAGCGTAGACAGGGGACAAGAGACCCAGTACTTC.

The chain links TRBV5-1 to TRBJ1-3, with D unresolved. CDR1 is SGHRS and CDR2 is YFSETQ in the germline V gene. The CDR3 is made up of 17 amino acids. Deletions cut 1 base from V and 0 bases from J, with 14 bases between. The CDR3 DNA reads TGCGCCAGCAGCTTGAACCCCTCCGGTGCCTCTGGAAACACCATATATTTT. This encodes CASSLNPSGASGNTIYF.

This clone was observed once. V usage is TRBV5-1 and J usage is TRBJ2-5; D perhaps matches TRBD2 (5 bases). Trimming removed 3 bases from V and 10 bases from J, with 19 bases in between. The CDR3 runs to 14 residues. Germline V gives CDR1 SGHRS, CDR2 YFSETQ. Here the CDR3 reads CASSSPEGEKVQYF. The CDR3 DNA follows: TGCGCCAGCAGCTCCCCCGAGGGAGAAAAAGTCCAGTACTTC. Based on the CDR3 plus reference TRBV5-1 and TRBJ2-5, the full variable domain is KAGVTQTPRYLIKTRGQQVTLSCSPISGHRSVSWYQQTPGQGLQFLFEYFSETQRNKGNFPGRFSGRQFSNSRSEMNVSTLELGDSALYLCASSSPEGEKVQYFGPGTRLLVL.

The genes are TRBV5-1 and TRBJ1-1, with 7 bases fitting TRBD1. The CDR3 covers 13 residues. The J segment lost 5 bases and the V segment lost 2 bases, leaving 3 bases of the junction unmatched. Per germline, CDR1 SGHRS and CDR2 YFSETQ. CDR3 sequence: CASSFAGGTEAFF. The DNA of the CDR3 is TGCGCCAGCAGCTTCGCAGGGGGGACTGAAGCTTTCTTT.

The V gene is TRBV28, the J gene TRBJ2-1, with 10 bases aligning to TRBD1. This CDR3 has 14 residues. From germline, CDR1 is MDHEN and CDR2 SYDVKM. The trim removed 8 bases at V and 6 bases at J, leaving 7 bases unmatched. The CDR3 DNA sequence: TGTGCCAGCCATACCCGGGACAGGGGCAATGAGCAGTTCTTC. Amino acids: CASHTRDRGNEQFF.

This chain links TRBV5-1 with TRBJ2-7; 12 nucleotides agree with TRBD1. The CDR3 runs to 15 residues. Germline CDR1 reads SGHRS; CDR2 reads YFSETQ. Trimming took 1 base from V and 5 from J; bases not matched to a gene: 4. The CDR3 spells CASSLTGTGGNEQYF. DNA of the CDR3: TGCGCCAGCAGCTTGACCGGGACAGGGGGCAACGAGCAGTACTTC.

CDR3: CSVDVAGGPGTQYF. CDR3 DNA: TGCAGCGTTGATGTTGCGGGAGGGCCTGGTACGCAGTATTTT. This chain joins TRBV29-1 and TRBJ2-3; 9 bases match TRBD2. J was trimmed by 8 bases and V by 3 bases; bases with no gene match: 9. The CDR3 loop spans 14 amino acids. Looked up from germline, CDR1 is SQVTM and CDR2 is ANQGSEA.

This clone has a single count. The chain uses TRBV7-9 and TRBJ2-7; 9 bases map to TRBD2. Germline trimming cut 3 bases from V and 3 bases from J; bases unmatched to any gene: 9. Germline V CDR1 and CDR2: SEHNR, FQNEAQ (reference sequence). This CDR3 spans 16 amino acids. This chain's CDR3 is CASSFSMISGGYEQYF. In nucleotides, the CDR3 is TGTGCCAGCAGCTTTTCGATGATTAGCGGGGGCTACGAGCAGTACTTC.

The J gene is TRBJ2-7, the V gene TRBV11-2; D is uncertain. This CDR3 has 13 amino acids. With 5 bases removed from V and 0 bases from J, the gap between germline ends came to 8 bases. CDR1 and CDR2 from the germline V gene are SGHAT and FQNNGV. CDR3 nucleotides: TGTGCCAGCAGCCTTAGCCCCTCCTACGAGCAGTACTTC. Translated, it gives CASSLSPSYEQYF.

This chain links TRBV7-2 with TRBJ2-5; possibly TRBD2 for D (5 bases). CDR3 length: 13 amino acids. Looked up from germline, CDR1 is SGHTA and CDR2 is FQGNSA. Trimming took off 8 bases at V and 0 bases at J, with 10 bases between the two ends. CDR3 DNA: TGTGCCAGCGCTCGAGGGAACCAAGAGACCCAGTACTTC. Translation: CASARGNQETQYF.